This T cell receptor (beta chain) was captured by sequencing in a study of blood T cell repertoires in COVID-19. The wider study: In each case, the material was cDNA or gDNA derived from T cells, B-cell-depleted T cells, or PBMCs.

Residents of 24 US areas, aged roughly 18 to 95 years, made up the participants. Cohorts were assigned according to the clinical history that participants reported. The V end lost 4 bases, the J end lost 7 bases, and 16 bases lay between the germline ends. This CDR3 has 13 residues. Germline assignment: CDR1 SQVTM and CDR2 ANQGSEA. Original handling: Amplification with reference gene primers provided the estimates of nucleated cell counts. Repertoires were generated with immunoSEQ multiplex PCR, while TCRdb's copy carries only in-frame clones and drops some. V, J and clone size were drawn from that table, and D and trimming were deduced from the DNA. The sample records under 200,000 clones, 82% being singletons.

Sequenced sample: PBMCs or T cells enriched from blood (not recorded which). The chain employs TRBV29-1 and TRBJ1-1; perhaps TRBD1 as D (6 bases). The source of this sequence is a woman aged 55 to 70 with acute COVID-19. CDR3 in amino acids: CSVAPTGQGEAFF. CDR3 sequence (DNA): TGCAGCGTTGCCCCGACAGGCCAAGGTGAAGCTTTCTTT.